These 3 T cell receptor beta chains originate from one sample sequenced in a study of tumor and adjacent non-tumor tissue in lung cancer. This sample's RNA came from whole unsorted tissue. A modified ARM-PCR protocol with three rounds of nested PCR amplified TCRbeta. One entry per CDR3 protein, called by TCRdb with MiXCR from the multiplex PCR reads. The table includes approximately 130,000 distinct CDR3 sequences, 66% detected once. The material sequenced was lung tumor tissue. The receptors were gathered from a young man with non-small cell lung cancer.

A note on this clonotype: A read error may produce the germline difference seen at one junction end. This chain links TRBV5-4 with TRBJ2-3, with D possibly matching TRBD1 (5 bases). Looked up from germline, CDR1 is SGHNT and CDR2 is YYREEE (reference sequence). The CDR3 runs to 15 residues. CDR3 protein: CASSQGLLGTGTQYF. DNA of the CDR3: TGTGCCAGCAGCCAAGGGTTGCTCGGCACAGGTACGCAGTATTTT.

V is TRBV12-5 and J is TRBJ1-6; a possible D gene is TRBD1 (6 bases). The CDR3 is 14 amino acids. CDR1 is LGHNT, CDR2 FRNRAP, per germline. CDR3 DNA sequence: TGTACTTGTGGTTTGAGTACAGGGTCTGGGGCCCTCCACTTT. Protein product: CTCGLSTGSGALHF.

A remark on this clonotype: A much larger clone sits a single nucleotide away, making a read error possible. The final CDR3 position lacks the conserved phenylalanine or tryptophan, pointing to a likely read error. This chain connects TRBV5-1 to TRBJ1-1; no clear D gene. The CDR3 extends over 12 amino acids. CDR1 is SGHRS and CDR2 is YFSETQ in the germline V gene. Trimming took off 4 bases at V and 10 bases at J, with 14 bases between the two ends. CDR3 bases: TGCGCCAGCAGCCCGGACGGGAAGGCAGCTTTCGTT. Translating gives CASSPDGKAAFV.